This is a list of T cell receptor beta chains from one sample in a study of blood T cell repertoires in COVID-19. Sequencing was performed with immunoSEQ multiplex PCR; in TCRdb, only in-frame clones are kept and a portion is missing. The data contain roughly 62,000 clones, approximately 86% of them singletons. Material for sequencing was peripheral blood. These receptors all come from a human donor with active COVID-19. The donor label of this sample is uncertain. The CDR3 runs from the conserved cysteine through the conserved F or W. The order of the fields is D gene, J gene, clone size, V gene, CDR3 DNA, CDR3 protein. A D gene is named only where the DNA matches it firmly. The size of a clone is reported for some rows only, either as once, few or many, or as a class for expanded clones.

D gene: NA; J gene: TRBJ2-4; clone size: NA; V gene: TRBV3-1/TRBV3-2; CDR3 DNA: TGTGCCAGCAGCCAAGCAGGGATCCAAAACATTCAGTACTTC; CDR3 protein: CASSQAGIQNIQYF
D gene: NA; J gene: TRBJ1-1; clone size: NA; V gene: TRBV30; CDR3 DNA: TGTGCCTGGAGTGTATCCGAGGCTTTCTTT; CDR3 protein: CAWSVSEAFF
D gene: TRBD1; J gene: TRBJ1-2; clone size: NA; V gene: TRBV7-7; CDR3 DNA: TGTGCTAGCAGCTCAAGACAGGGTGCCAACTATGGCTACACCTTC; CDR3 protein: CASSSRQGANYGYTF
D gene: TRBD2; J gene: TRBJ2-3; clone size: once; V gene: TRBV4-1; CDR3 DNA: TGCGCCAGCAGCCGAAGACCGGGACTACCGCCATATACGCAGTATTTT; CDR3 protein: CASSRRPGLPPYTQYF
D gene: NA; J gene: TRBJ2-7; clone size: NA; V gene: TRBV7-2; CDR3 DNA: TGTGCCAGCAGCTTAGAGTTGGGGCCGGGCTACGAGCAGTACTTC; CDR3 protein: CASSLELGPGYEQYF
D gene: TRBD2; J gene: TRBJ2-1; clone size: NA; V gene: TRBV5-1; CDR3 DNA: TGCGCCAGCAGCTTGGGCGGGAGAGCCTACAATGAGCAGTTCTTC; CDR3 protein: CASSLGGRAYNEQFF
D gene: NA; J gene: TRBJ2-7; clone size: NA; V gene: TRBV12-3/TRBV12-4; CDR3 DNA: TGTGCCAGCAGTTTCCTGACCTCCGGGGAGCAGTACTTC; CDR3 protein: CASSFLTSGEQYF
D gene: NA; J gene: TRBJ1-2; clone size: NA; V gene: TRBV19; CDR3 DNA: TGTGCCAGTAGTCCTCAACACACCTCTTTCTATGGCTACACCTTC; CDR3 protein: CASSPQHTSFYGYTF
D gene: TRBD1; J gene: TRBJ2-7; clone size: NA; V gene: TRBV28; CDR3 DNA: TGTGCCAGCAGTCAAGGACAGGAGGAGCCCTTATACGAGCAGTACTTC; CDR3 protein: CASSQGQEEPLYEQYF
D gene: TRBD1; J gene: TRBJ2-3; clone size: NA; V gene: TRBV27; CDR3 DNA: TGTGCCAGCAGTTTAACCGACAGGGGAGCAGATACGCAGTATTTT; CDR3 protein: CASSLTDRGADTQYF
D gene: NA; J gene: TRBJ1-2; clone size: NA; V gene: TRBV6-6; CDR3 DNA: TGTGCCGCCAGGGATTTTAGCTATGGCTACACCTTC; CDR3 protein: CAARDFSYGYTF
D gene: TRBD1; J gene: TRBJ1-1; clone size: NA; V gene: TRBV4-2; CDR3 DNA: TGTGCCAGCAGCCAAGATATAAGGGGGCAGTCGGACACTGAAGCTTTCTTT; CDR3 protein: CASSQDIRGQSDTEAFF
D gene: TRBD1; J gene: TRBJ1-1; clone size: NA; V gene: TRBV18; CDR3 DNA: TGTGCCAGCTCACCCGGGACAGGGGCTATGACTGAAGCTTTCTTT; CDR3 protein: CASSPGTGAMTEAFF
D gene: TRBD2; J gene: TRBJ2-5; clone size: NA; V gene: TRBV5-6; CDR3 DNA: TGTGCCAGCAGCTCCCTTGGGGCGGGGGAAGAGACCCAGTACTTC; CDR3 protein: CASSSLGAGEETQYF
D gene: TRBD2; J gene: TRBJ2-1; clone size: NA; V gene: TRBV24-1; CDR3 DNA: TGTGCCACCAGTGATCATCTAGCGGGGGCCCCTTACAATGAGCAGTTCTTC; CDR3 protein: CATSDHLAGAPYNEQFF
D gene: TRBD1; J gene: TRBJ2-6; clone size: NA; V gene: TRBV5-1; CDR3 DNA: TGCGCCAGCAGCTTGACAGGGGTGATAGGGATCCCTGGGGCCAACGTCCTGACTTTC; CDR3 protein: CASSLTGVIGIPGANVLTF
D gene: NA; J gene: TRBJ1-2; clone size: NA; V gene: TRBV18; CDR3 DNA: TGTGCCAGCTCACCCCAAGGAGACTATGGCTACACCTTC; CDR3 protein: CASSPQGDYGYTF
D gene: NA; J gene: TRBJ1-2; clone size: NA; V gene: TRBV19; CDR3 DNA: TGTGCCAGTAGCCTCAGGGGAGACTATGGCTACACCTTC; CDR3 protein: CASSLRGDYGYTF
D gene: TRBD1; J gene: TRBJ1-2; clone size: once; V gene: TRBV11-1; CDR3 DNA: TGTGCCAGCAGCTTTGGTGAGGGGGCTGTAAGTGGCTACACCTTC; CDR3 protein: CASSFGEGAVSGYTF
D gene: TRBD1; J gene: TRBJ1-4; clone size: NA; V gene: TRBV7-7; CDR3 DNA: TGTGCTAGCAGCCAGGGGGCCGATGAAAAACTGTTTTTT; CDR3 protein: CASSQGADEKLFF
D gene: NA; J gene: TRBJ1-2; clone size: few; V gene: TRBV5-1; CDR3 DNA: TGCGCCAGCAGCAGAGGAGGGGCTGAGGACTATGGCTACACCTTC; CDR3 protein: CASSRGGAEDYGYTF
D gene: TRBD2; J gene: TRBJ2-5; clone size: few; V gene: TRBV11-3; CDR3 DNA: TGTGCCAGCAGCTTTACTAGCGTGGACCAAGAGACCCAGTACTTC; CDR3 protein: CASSFTSVDQETQYF
D gene: NA; J gene: TRBJ2-7; clone size: once; V gene: TRBV28; CDR3 DNA: TGTGCCAGCAGACAGGACAGAAGCTCCTACGAGCAGTACTTC; CDR3 protein: CASRQDRSSYEQYF
D gene: TRBD1; J gene: TRBJ1-2; clone size: NA; V gene: TRBV28; CDR3 DNA: TGTGCCAGCAGTGGGGGCAAGGGGGCGGGCTATGGCTACACCTTC; CDR3 protein: CASSGGKGAGYGYTF
D gene: NA; J gene: TRBJ2-3; clone size: NA; V gene: TRBV10-3; CDR3 DNA: TGTGCCATCAATGGGGCCAACGGGGGAGATACGCAGTATTTT; CDR3 protein: CAINGANGGDTQYF
D gene: NA; J gene: TRBJ1-1; clone size: NA; V gene: TRBV27; CDR3 DNA: TGTGCCAGCAGTTTTCGGGGAAGAAGTGAAGCTTTCTTT; CDR3 protein: CASSFRGRSEAFF
D gene: TRBD1; J gene: TRBJ2-2; clone size: NA; V gene: TRBV6-2/TRBV6-3; CDR3 DNA: TGTGCCAGCAGTTCGGGACAGTACACCGGGGAGCTGTTTTTT; CDR3 protein: CASSSGQYTGELFF
D gene: NA; J gene: TRBJ1-5; clone size: NA; V gene: TRBV1; CDR3 DNA: TGCACCAGCAGCCAGGGACAGGAGAATCAGCCCCAGCATTTT; CDR3 protein: CTSSQGQENQPQHF
D gene: TRBD2; J gene: TRBJ2-5; clone size: few; V gene: TRBV11-2; CDR3 DNA: TGTGCCAGCAGCTTGGGACTAGCGGGACCCCGAGAGACCCAGTACTTC; CDR3 protein: CASSLGLAGPRETQYF
D gene: NA; J gene: TRBJ2-4; clone size: NA; V gene: TRBV9; CDR3 DNA: TGTGCCAGCAGCGTATCATTAGCCAAAAACATTCAGTACTTC; CDR3 protein: CASSVSLAKNIQYF
D gene: TRBD1; J gene: TRBJ1-4; clone size: NA; V gene: TRBV5-1; CDR3 DNA: TGCGCCAGCAGGGGACCGGGACAGGGGAATGAAAAACTGTTTTTT; CDR3 protein: CASRGPGQGNEKLFF
D gene: NA; J gene: TRBJ2-5; clone size: NA; V gene: TRBV5-5; CDR3 DNA: TGTGCCAGCAGCTTGACGTCGCGCCAAGAGACCCAGTACTTC; CDR3 protein: CASSLTSRQETQYF
D gene: TRBD1; J gene: TRBJ2-7; clone size: NA; V gene: TRBV18; CDR3 DNA: TGTGCCAGCTCACAAACCGGGACAGGGGATCACGAGCAGTACTTC; CDR3 protein: CASSQTGTGDHEQYF
D gene: NA; J gene: TRBJ2-3; clone size: NA; V gene: TRBV4-1; CDR3 DNA: TGCGCCAGCAGCCGTGGGGACTTCACAGATACGCAGTATTTT; CDR3 protein: CASSRGDFTDTQYF
D gene: TRBD1; J gene: TRBJ2-7; clone size: NA; V gene: TRBV6-5; CDR3 DNA: TGTGCCAGCAGTTACAACAGGGGCTACGAGCAGTACTTC; CDR3 protein: CASSYNRGYEQYF
D gene: NA; J gene: TRBJ1-2; clone size: few; V gene: TRBV6-1; CDR3 DNA: TGTGCCAGCAGTGAGAGTGGGGCTGTCTATGGCTACACCTTC; CDR3 protein: CASSESGAVYGYTF
D gene: NA; J gene: TRBJ2-2; clone size: NA; V gene: TRBV7-9; CDR3 DNA: TGTGCCAGCAGCTTAGGATCCCTGGGTTTCGTTTCGGGGTCCGGGGAGCTGTTTTTT; CDR3 protein: CASSLGSLGFVSGSGELFF
D gene: TRBD1; J gene: TRBJ2-7; clone size: NA; V gene: TRBV5-4; CDR3 DNA: TGTGCCAGCAGCTTGCGGCAGGGGGCGGTATACGAGCAGTACTTC; CDR3 protein: CASSLRQGAVYEQYF
D gene: NA; J gene: TRBJ1-1; clone size: NA; V gene: TRBV5-4; CDR3 DNA: TGTGCCAGCAGCTTGGAAGCTCAGGGTTCCCACACTGAAGCTTTCTTT; CDR3 protein: CASSLEAQGSHTEAFF
D gene: NA; J gene: TRBJ2-2; clone size: NA; V gene: TRBV10-3; CDR3 DNA: TGTGCCATCAGTCCCGGGAGCTGGGAGCTGTTTTTT; CDR3 protein: CAISPGSWELFF
D gene: TRBD1; J gene: TRBJ1-5; clone size: NA; V gene: TRBV2; CDR3 DNA: TGTGCCAGCAGTGTGGAACAGGGGCCCAATCAGCCCCAGCATTTT; CDR3 protein: CASSVEQGPNQPQHF
D gene: NA; J gene: TRBJ2-5; clone size: NA; V gene: TRBV28; CDR3 DNA: TGTGCCAGCAGTTTCATAGAGGAGACCCAGTACTTC; CDR3 protein: CASSFIEETQYF
D gene: TRBD1; J gene: TRBJ2-7; clone size: NA; V gene: TRBV24-1; CDR3 DNA: TGTGCCACCAGTGATTTCCCATGGACAGGGGTAATTTTC; CDR3 protein: CATSDFPWTGVIF
D gene: TRBD2; J gene: TRBJ2-1; clone size: NA; V gene: TRBV7-9; CDR3 DNA: TGTGCCAGCAGCCGCTCAGCTAGCGGGAGGTCCCATGAGCAGTTCTTC; CDR3 protein: CASSRSASGRSHEQFF
D gene: NA; J gene: TRBJ2-3; clone size: NA; V gene: TRBV27; CDR3 DNA: TGTGCCAGCAGTTCTGTAGGGGGATTAGCCACAGATACGCAGTATTTT; CDR3 protein: CASSSVGGLATDTQYF
D gene: TRBD1; J gene: TRBJ2-5; clone size: NA; V gene: TRBV5-1; CDR3 DNA: TGCGCCAGCAGCTTGGGGACAGGGAAGGAGACCCAGTACTTC; CDR3 protein: CASSLGTGKETQYF
D gene: TRBD1; J gene: TRBJ2-5; clone size: NA; V gene: TRBV2; CDR3 DNA: TGTGCCAGCAGTACCGGGACAGGGGGCCTGGAGACCCAGTACTTC; CDR3 protein: CASSTGTGGLETQYF
D gene: TRBD1; J gene: TRBJ1-4; clone size: few; V gene: TRBV5-1; CDR3 DNA: TGCGCCAGCAGCTCGGGACAGGTCTCAAATGAAAAACTGTTTTTT; CDR3 protein: CASSSGQVSNEKLFF
D gene: TRBD1; J gene: TRBJ1-5; clone size: NA; V gene: TRBV6-1; CDR3 DNA: TGTGCCAGCAGTGAAGGACAGGGTGGCACGCCCCAGCATTTT; CDR3 protein: CASSEGQGGTPQHF
D gene: TRBD2; J gene: TRBJ2-5; clone size: NA; V gene: TRBV18; CDR3 DNA: TGTGCCAGCTCACGCGGACTAGCGAAAGAGACCCAGTACTTC; CDR3 protein: CASSRGLAKETQYF
D gene: NA; J gene: TRBJ1-4; clone size: NA; V gene: TRBV4-1; CDR3 DNA: TGCGCCAGCAGCCACCAGACACAGGGTGGGGTTAATGAAAAACTGTTTTTT; CDR3 protein: CASSHQTQGGVNEKLFF
D gene: TRBD2; J gene: TRBJ2-1; clone size: NA; V gene: TRBV3-1/TRBV3-2; CDR3 DNA: TGTGCCAGCAGCCGTCATAGCGGGGGGATCTACAATGAGCAGTTCTTC; CDR3 protein: CASSRHSGGIYNEQFF
D gene: TRBD2; J gene: TRBJ2-1; clone size: few; V gene: TRBV5-1; CDR3 DNA: TGCGCCAGCAGCCCGGGGACTAGCGGATACAATGAGCAGTTCTTC; CDR3 protein: CASSPGTSGYNEQFF
D gene: TRBD2; J gene: TRBJ2-3; clone size: NA; V gene: TRBV2; CDR3 DNA: TGTGCCAGCAGTGGGACTAGCGGGAGAAGGACAGATACGCAGTATTTT; CDR3 protein: CASSGTSGRRTDTQYF
D gene: NA; J gene: TRBJ2-6; clone size: NA; V gene: TRBV5-4; CDR3 DNA: TGTGCCAGCAGCTTACTGGTCTCTGGGGCCAACGTCCTGACTTTC; CDR3 protein: CASSLLVSGANVLTF
D gene: TRBD1; J gene: TRBJ1-6; clone size: NA; V gene: TRBV15; CDR3 DNA: TGTGCCACCAGTAGTAGACAGGGATATGCTTCACCCCTCCACTTT; CDR3 protein: CATSSRQGYASPLHF
D gene: TRBD1; J gene: TRBJ1-1; clone size: NA; V gene: TRBV29-1; CDR3 DNA: TGCAGCGTTGAGGGACAGGGGAACACTGAAGCTTTCTTT; CDR3 protein: CSVEGQGNTEAFF